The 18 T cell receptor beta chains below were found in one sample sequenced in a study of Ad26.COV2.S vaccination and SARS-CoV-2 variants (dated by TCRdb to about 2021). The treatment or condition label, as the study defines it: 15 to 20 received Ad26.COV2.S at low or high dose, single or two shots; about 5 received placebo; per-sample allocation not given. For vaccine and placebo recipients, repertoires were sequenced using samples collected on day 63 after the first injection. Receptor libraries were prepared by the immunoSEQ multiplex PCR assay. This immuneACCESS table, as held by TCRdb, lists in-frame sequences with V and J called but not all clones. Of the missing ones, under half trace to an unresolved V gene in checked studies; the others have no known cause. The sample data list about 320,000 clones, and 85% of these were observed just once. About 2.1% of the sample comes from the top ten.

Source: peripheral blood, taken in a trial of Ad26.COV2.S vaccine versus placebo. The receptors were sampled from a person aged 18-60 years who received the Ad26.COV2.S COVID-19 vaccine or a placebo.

The CDR3 DNA is TGTGCCAGCAGCGTTCGACTAGCGGGGGGACGCACAGATACGCAGTATTTT. Translation: CASSVRLAGGRTDTQYF. The genes are TRBV9 and TRBJ2-3, with 13 bases that match TRBD2. This CDR3 spans 17 amino acids. CDR1 is SGDLS, CDR2 YYNGEE, per germline. With 2 bases clipped from V and 1 base from J, the junction kept 4 bases outside the gene matches.

CDR3 protein: CAIRRTDSYNEQFF. CDR3 nucleotide sequence: TGTGCCATCCGGAGGACAGACTCCTACAATGAGCAGTTCTTC. V is TRBV10-3 and J is TRBJ2-1; maybe TRBD1 (6 bases). The CDR3 loop spans 14 amino acids. V lost 8 bases and J lost 0, with 11 bases in between. Per the germline V gene, CDR1 is ENHRY and CDR2 is SYGVKD.

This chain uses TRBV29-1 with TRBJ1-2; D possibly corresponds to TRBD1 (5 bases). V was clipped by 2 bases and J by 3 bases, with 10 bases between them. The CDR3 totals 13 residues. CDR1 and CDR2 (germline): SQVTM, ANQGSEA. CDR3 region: CSVEKGSDYGYTF. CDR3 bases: TGCAGCGTTGAAAAGGGGTCGGACTATGGCTACACCTTC.

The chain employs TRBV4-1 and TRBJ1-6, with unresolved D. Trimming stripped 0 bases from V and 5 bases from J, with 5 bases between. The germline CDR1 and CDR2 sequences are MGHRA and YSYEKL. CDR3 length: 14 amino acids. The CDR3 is CASSQEKDNSPLHF. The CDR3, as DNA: TGCGCCAGCAGCCAAGAAAAGGATAATTCACCCCTCCACTTT.

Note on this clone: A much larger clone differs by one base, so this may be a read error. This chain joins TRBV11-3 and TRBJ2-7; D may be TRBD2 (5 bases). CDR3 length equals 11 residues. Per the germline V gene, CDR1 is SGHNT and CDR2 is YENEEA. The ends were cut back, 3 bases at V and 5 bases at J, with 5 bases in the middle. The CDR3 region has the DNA TGTGCCAGCAGCTTGAGGGACGAGCAGTACTTC. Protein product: CASSLRDEQYF.

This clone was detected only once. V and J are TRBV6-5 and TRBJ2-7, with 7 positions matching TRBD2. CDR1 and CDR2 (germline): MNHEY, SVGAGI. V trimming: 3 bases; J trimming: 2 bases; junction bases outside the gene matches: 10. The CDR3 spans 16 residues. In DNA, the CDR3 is TGTGCCAGCAGTTATTCCCCGTCCGGGACTACCTACGAGCAGTACTTC. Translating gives CASSYSPSGTTYEQYF.

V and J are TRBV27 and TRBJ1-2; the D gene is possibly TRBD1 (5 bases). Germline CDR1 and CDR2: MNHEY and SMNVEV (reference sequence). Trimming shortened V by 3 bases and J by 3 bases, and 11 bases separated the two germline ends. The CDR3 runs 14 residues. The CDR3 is CASSFVPGYYGYTF. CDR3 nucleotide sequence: TGTGCCAGCAGTTTTGTTCCAGGGTACTATGGCTACACCTTC.

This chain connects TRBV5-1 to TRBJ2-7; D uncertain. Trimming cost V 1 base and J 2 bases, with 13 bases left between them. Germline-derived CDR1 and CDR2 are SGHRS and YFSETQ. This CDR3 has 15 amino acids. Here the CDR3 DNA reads TGCGCCAGCAGCTTGCCCCGGCAGGAGACCTACGAGCAGTACTTC. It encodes CASSLPRQETYEQYF.

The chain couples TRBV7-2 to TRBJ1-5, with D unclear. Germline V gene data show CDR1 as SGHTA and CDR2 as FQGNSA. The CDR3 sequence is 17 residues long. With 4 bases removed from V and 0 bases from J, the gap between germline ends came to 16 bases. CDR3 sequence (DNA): TGTGCCAGCAGCTCCGTCCAGATAAGTAATAGCAATCAGCCCCAGCATTTT. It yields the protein CASSSVQISNSNQPQHF.

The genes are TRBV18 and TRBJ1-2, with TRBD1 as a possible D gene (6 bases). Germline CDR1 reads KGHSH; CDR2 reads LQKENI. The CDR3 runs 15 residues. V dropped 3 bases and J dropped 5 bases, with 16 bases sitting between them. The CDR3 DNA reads TGTGCCAGCTCACCGCGCGTGGGGGGCTCGTATGGCTACACCTTC. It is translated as CASSPRVGGSYGYTF.

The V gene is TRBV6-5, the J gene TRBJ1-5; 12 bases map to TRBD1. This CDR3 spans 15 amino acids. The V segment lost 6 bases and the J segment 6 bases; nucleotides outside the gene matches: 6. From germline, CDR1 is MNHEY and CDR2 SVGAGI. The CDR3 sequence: CASRSGTGGFQPQHF. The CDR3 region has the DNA TGTGCCAGCAGGTCCGGGACAGGGGGCTTTCAGCCCCAGCATTTT.

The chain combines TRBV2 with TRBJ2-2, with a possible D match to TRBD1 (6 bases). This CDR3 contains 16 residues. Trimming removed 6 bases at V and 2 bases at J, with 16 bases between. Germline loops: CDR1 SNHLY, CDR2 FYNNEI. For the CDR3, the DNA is TGTGCCAGCAGCGTTTCCTTGGGACACAACACCGGGGAGCTGTTTTTT. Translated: CASSVSLGHNTGELFF.

The CDR3 bases are TGCGCCAGCAGCAACGGACAGGGATCCTACGAGCAGTACTTC. It specifies CASSNGQGSYEQYF. The chain links TRBV5-1 to TRBJ2-7, with TRBD1 matching over 8 bases. Unmatched junction bases numbered 4, after V lost 4 bases and J lost 1 base. The CDR3 loop spans 14 amino acids. The germline gives CDR1 SGHRS, CDR2 YFSETQ.

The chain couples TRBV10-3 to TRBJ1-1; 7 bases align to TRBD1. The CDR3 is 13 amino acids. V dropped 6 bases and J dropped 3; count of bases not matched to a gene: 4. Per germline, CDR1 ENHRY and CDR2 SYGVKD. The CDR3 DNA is TGTGCCATCAGGGAACAGGGGTACACTGAAGCTTTCTTT. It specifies CAIREQGYTEAFF.

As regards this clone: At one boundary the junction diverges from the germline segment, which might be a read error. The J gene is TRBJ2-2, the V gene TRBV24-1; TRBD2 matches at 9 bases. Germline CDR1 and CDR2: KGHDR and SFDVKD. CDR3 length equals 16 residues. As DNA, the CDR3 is TGTGCCACCAGTCATTTTAGCGGGGGATCCACCGGGGAGCTGTTTTTT. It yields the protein CATSHFSGGSTGELFF.

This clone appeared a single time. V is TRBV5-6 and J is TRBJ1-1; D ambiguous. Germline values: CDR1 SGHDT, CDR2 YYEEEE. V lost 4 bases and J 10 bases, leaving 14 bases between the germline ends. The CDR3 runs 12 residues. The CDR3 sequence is CASSRSVEPAFF. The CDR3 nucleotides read TGTGCCAGCAGCCGGTCGGTGGAGCCAGCTTTCTTT.

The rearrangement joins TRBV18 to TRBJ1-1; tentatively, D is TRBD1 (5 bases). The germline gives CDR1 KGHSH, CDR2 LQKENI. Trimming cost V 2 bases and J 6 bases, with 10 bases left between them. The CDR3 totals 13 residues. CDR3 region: CASSPVRVPEAFF. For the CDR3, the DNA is TGTGCCAGCTCACCAGTCAGGGTCCCTGAAGCTTTCTTT.

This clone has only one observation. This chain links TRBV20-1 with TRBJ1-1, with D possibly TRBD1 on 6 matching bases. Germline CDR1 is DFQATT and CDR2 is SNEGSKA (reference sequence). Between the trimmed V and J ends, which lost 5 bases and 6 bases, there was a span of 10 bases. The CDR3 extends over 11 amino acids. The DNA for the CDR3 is TGCAGTGCTTTTCACAGGGCTGAAGCTTTCTTT. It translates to CSAFHRAEAFF.